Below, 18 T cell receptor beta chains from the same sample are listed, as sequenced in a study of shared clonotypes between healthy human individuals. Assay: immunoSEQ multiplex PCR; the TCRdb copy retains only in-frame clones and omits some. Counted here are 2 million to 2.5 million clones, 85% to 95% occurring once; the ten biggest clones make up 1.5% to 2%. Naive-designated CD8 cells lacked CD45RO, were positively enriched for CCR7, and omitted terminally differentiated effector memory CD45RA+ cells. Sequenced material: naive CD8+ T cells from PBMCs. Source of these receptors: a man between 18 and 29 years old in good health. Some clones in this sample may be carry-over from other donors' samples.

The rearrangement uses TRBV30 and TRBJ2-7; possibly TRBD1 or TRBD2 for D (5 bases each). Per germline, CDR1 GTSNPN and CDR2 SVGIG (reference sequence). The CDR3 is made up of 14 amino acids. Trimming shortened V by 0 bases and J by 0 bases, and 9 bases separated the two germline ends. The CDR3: CAWSVQEDSYEQYF. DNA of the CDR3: TGTGCCTGGAGTGTACAGGAGGACTCCTACGAGCAGTACTTC.

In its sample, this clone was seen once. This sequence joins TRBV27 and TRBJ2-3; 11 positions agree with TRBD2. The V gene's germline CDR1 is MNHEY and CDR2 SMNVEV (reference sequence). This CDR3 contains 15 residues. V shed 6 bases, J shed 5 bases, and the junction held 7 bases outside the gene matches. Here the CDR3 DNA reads TGTGCCAGCAGCCCTCTAGCGGGAGGTATAGATACGCAGTATTTT. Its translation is CASSPLAGGIDTQYF.

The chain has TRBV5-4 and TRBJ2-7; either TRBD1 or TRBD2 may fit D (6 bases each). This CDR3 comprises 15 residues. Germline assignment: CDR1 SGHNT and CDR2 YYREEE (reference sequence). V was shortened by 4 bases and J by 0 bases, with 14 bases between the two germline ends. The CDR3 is CASSGGTQSSYEQYF. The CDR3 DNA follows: TGTGCCAGCAGCGGCGGGACACAGAGCTCCTACGAGCAGTACTTC.

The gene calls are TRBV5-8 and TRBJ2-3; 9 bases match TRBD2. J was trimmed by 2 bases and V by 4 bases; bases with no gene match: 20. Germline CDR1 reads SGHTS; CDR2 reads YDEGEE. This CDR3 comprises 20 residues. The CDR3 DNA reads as TGTGCCAGCAGCCCAGCCCGCCGGGGGACGGCGGGAGGGCCCACAGATACGCAGTATTTT. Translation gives CASSPARRGTAGGPTDTQYF.

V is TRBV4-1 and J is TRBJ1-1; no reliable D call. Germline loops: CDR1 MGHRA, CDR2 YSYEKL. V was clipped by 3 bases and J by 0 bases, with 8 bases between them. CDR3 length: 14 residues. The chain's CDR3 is CASSQERVNTEAFF. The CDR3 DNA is TGCGCCAGCAGCCAGGAGAGGGTGAACACTGAAGCTTTCTTT.

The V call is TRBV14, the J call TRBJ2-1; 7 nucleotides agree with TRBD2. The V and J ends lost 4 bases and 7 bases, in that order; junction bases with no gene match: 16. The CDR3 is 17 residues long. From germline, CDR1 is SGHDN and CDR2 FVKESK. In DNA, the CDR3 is TGTGCCAGCAGCCTTTTCATGGCGGGGAGGGGCTGGAATGAGCAGTTCTTC. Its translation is CASSLFMAGRGWNEQFF.

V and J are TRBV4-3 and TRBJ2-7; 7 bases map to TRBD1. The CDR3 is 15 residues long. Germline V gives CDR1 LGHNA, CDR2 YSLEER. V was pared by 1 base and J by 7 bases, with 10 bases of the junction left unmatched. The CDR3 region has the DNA TGCGCCAGCAGCCAAGGGGACAGCCCCGCGCGGGAGCAGTACTTC. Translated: CASSQGDSPAREQYF.

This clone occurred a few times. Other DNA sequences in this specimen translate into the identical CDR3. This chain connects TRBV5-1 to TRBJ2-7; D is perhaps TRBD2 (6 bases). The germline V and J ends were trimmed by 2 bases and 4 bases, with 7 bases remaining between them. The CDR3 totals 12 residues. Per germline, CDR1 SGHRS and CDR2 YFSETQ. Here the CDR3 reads CASSFGGYEQYF. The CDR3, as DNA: TGCGCCAGCAGCTTCGGGGGATACGAGCAGTACTTC.

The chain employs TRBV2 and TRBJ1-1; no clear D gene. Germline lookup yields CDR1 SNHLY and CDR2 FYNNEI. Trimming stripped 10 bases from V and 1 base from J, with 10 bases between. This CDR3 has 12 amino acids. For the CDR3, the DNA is TGTGCCACCCCCAGACAGAACACTGAAGCTTTCTTT. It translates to CATPRQNTEAFF. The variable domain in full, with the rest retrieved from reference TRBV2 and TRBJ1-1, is EPEVTQTPSHQVTQMGQEVILRCVPISNHLYFYWYRQILGQKVEFLVSFYNNEISEKSEIFDDQFSVERPDGSNFTLKIRSTKLEDSAMYFCATPRQNTEAFFGQGTRLTVV.

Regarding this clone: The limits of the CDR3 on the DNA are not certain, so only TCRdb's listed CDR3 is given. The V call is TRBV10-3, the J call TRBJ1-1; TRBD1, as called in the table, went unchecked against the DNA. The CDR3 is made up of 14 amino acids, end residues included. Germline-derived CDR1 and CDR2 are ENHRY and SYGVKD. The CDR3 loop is CAITFGPGETEAFF.

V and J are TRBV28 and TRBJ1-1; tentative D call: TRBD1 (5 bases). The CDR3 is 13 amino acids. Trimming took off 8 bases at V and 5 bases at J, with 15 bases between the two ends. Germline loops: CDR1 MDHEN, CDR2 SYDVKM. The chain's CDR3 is CASHFLKGTEAFF. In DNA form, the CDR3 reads TGTGCCAGCCATTTTTTAAAGGGGACTGAAGCTTTCTTT.

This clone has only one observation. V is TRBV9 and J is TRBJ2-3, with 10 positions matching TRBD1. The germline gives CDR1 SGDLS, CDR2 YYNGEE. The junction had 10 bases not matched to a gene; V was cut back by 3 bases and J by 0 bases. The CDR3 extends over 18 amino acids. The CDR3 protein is CASSAGRGQGESTDTQYF. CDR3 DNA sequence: TGTGCCAGCAGCGCTGGTAGAGGACAGGGGGAGAGCACAGATACGCAGTATTTT.

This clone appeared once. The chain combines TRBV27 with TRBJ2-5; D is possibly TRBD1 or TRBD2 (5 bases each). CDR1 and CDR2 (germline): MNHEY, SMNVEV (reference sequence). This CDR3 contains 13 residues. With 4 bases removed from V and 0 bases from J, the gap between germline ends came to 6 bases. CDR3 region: CASSWGYQETQYF. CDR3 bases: TGTGCCAGCAGTTGGGGGTACCAAGAGACCCAGTACTTC.

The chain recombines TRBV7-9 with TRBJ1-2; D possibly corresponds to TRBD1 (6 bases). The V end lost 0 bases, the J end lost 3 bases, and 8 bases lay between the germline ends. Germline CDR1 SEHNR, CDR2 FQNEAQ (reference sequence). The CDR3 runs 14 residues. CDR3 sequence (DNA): TGTGCCAGCAGCTTAGCGACAGGACACTATGGCTACACCTTC. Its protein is CASSLATGHYGYTF. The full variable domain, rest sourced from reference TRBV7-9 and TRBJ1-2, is DTGVSQNPRHKITKRGQNVTFRCDPISEHNRLYWYRQTLGQGPEFLTYFQNEAQLEKSRLLSDRFSAERPKGSFSTLEIQRTEQGDSAMYLCASSLATGHYGYTFGSGTRLTVV.

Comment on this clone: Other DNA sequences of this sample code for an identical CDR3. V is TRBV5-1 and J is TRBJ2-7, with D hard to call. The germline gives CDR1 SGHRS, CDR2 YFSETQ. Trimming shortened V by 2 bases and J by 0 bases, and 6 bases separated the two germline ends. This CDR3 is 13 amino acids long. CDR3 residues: CASSFSPSYEQYF. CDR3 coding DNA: TGCGCCAGCAGCTTTAGTCCCTCCTACGAGCAGTACTTC.

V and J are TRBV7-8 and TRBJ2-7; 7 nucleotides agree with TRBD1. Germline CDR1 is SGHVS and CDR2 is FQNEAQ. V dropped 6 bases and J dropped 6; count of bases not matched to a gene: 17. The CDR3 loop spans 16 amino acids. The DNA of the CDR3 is TGTGCCAGCAGTCTTTCTCTCGGCAGGGGGTACCCCGAGCAGTACTTC. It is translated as CASSLSLGRGYPEQYF.

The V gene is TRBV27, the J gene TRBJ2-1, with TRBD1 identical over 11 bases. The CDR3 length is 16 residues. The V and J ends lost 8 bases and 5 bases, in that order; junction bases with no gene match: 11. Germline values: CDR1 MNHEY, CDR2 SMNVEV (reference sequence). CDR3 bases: TGTGCCAGCGCCCCTATTCTGGACAGGGGGCACAATGAGCAGTTCTTC. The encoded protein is CASAPILDRGHNEQFF.

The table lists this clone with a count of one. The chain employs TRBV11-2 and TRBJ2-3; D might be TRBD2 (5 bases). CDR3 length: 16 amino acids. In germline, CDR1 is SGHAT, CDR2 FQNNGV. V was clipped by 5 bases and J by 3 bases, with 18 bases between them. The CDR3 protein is CASSPLGFGETDTQYF. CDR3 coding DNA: TGTGCCAGCAGCCCCCTGGGATTTGGGGAGACAGATACGCAGTATTTT.